Following are 25 T cell receptor beta chains from one sample sequenced in a study of shared clonotypes between healthy human individuals. CD45RO-negative, CCR7-positively selected cells formed the naive CD8 fraction, excluding terminally differentiated effector memory CD45RA+ cells. The assay was immunoSEQ multiplex PCR, and TCRdb's table has in-frame clones only and misses some. The profile shows nearly 600,000 clones, about 95% of them singletons. Sequenced: naive CD8+ T cells sorted from blood. The receptors were sampled from a woman aged 25 to 45 in good health.

V gene TRBV28 combines with J gene TRBJ1-2; D gene unclear. The V gene's germline CDR1 is MDHEN and CDR2 SYDVKM. With 7 bases removed from V and 1 base from J, the gap between germline ends came to 13 bases. The CDR3 extends over 14 amino acids. The DNA for the CDR3 is TGTGCCAGCACATTAGGTCCAGTTAACTATGGCTACACCTTC. As protein: CASTLGPVNYGYTF.

This chain links TRBV11-2 with TRBJ2-1, with 14 bases that match TRBD2. Trimming cost V 4 bases and J 1 base; bases outside gene matches: 9. Germline loops: CDR1 SGHAT, CDR2 FQNNGV. The CDR3 spans 19 residues. The CDR3 coding sequence is TGTGCCAGCAGCTCATCCGGGACTAGCGGGAGAGTGTCCTACAATGAGCAGTTCTTC. Protein product: CASSSSGTSGRVSYNEQFF.

This chain connects TRBV29-1 to TRBJ1-4, with D possibly matching TRBD1 (5 bases). The CDR3 contains 11 residues. Germline V gene sequence: CDR1 SQVTM, CDR2 ANQGSEA. The V end was cut by 0 bases, the J end by 13 bases, with 9 bases between. CDR3 nucleotides: TGCAGCGTTGAAGATGGTCAGGGACTGTTTTTT. This sequence encodes CSVEDGQGLFF.

V and J are TRBV6-1 and TRBJ2-3; 9 positions match TRBD2. V was clipped by 5 bases and J by 6 bases; unmatched bases: 9. The CDR3 consists of 15 residues. Germline V gene sequence: CDR1 MNHNS, CDR2 SASEGT. The CDR3 region has the DNA TGTGCCAGCAGTTGGACTAGCGCGGGTGGGGATACGCAGTATTTT. Protein product: CASSWTSAGGDTQYF.

The V gene is TRBV13, the J gene TRBJ1-1, with 7 bases identical to TRBD1. J lost 2 bases, V lost 5 bases, and 8 bases had no gene match. The CDR3 length is 15 residues. The germline V gene has CDR1 PRHDT and CDR2 FYEKMQ (reference sequence). CDR3 residues: CASSPQGGGNTEAFF. The CDR3 DNA sequence: TGTGCCAGCAGCCCCCAGGGGGGCGGCAACACTGAAGCTTTCTTT. Filled out from reference TRBV13 and TRBJ1-1, the complete variable domain reads AAGVIQSPRHLIKEKRETATLKCYPIPRHDTVYWYQQGPGQDPQFLISFYEKMQSDKGSIPDRFSAQQFSDYHSELNMSSLELGDSALYFCASSPQGGGNTEAFFGQGTRLTVV.

This clone was seen once. This chain joins TRBV5-1 and TRBJ2-7; perhaps TRBD2 as D (6 bases). Germline lookup yields CDR1 SGHRS and CDR2 YFSETQ. V was cut by 0 bases and J by 1 base, with 14 bases left in between. This CDR3 contains 16 residues. Written as DNA, the CDR3 is TGCGCCAGCAGCTTGGGGGATGGTAGCGGTTCCTACGAGCAGTACTTC. Translating gives CASSLGDGSGSYEQYF.

This clone has more than one count but fewer than ten. The CDR3 nucleotides read TGTGCCAGCAGCTTGGAGGTCTTGGGAGGCTACACCTTC. Amino acid sequence: CASSLEVLGGYTF. The rearrangement links TRBV5-6 to TRBJ1-2, with D uncertain. The CDR3 spans 13 residues. The V gene's germline CDR1 is SGHDT and CDR2 YYEEEE. Deletions cut 0 bases from V and 8 bases from J, with 11 bases between.

The gene calls are TRBV2 and TRBJ1-2; 7 bases are a match to TRBD1. Trimming removed 0 bases from V and 8 bases from J; junction bases left unmatched: 6. The CDR3 extends over 14 amino acids. The germline V gene has CDR1 SNHLY and CDR2 FYNNEI. CDR3 DNA: TGTGCCAGCAGTGAAGCAGGGGCAGGGGGAGGCTACACCTTC. Protein product: CASSEAGAGGGYTF.

The gene calls are TRBV27 and TRBJ2-1; D is possibly TRBD2 (5 bases). With 6 bases removed from V and 2 bases from J, the gap between germline ends came to 8 bases. CDR3 length: 13 amino acids. Germline V gene sequence: CDR1 MNHEY, CDR2 SMNVEV (reference sequence). The CDR3 nucleotides read TGTGCCAGCAGGGACTCTCCCTACAATGAGCAGTTCTTC. Translating it yields CASRDSPYNEQFF.

The rearrangement uses TRBV2 and TRBJ2-2; possibly TRBD2 for D (5 bases). The germline V gene has CDR1 SNHLY and CDR2 FYNNEI. The CDR3 totals 14 residues. Trimming stripped 4 bases from V and 7 bases from J, with 13 bases between. The CDR3: CASSGRLASGELFF. DNA for the CDR3: TGTGCCAGCAGTGGTAGGCTAGCCAGCGGGGAGCTGTTTTTT.

This chain connects TRBV28 to TRBJ2-5; 8 bases line up with TRBD1. The last part of the DNA fits TRBJ2-7 better; the J call may be wrong. This CDR3 spans 13 amino acids. The germline V gene has CDR1 MDHEN and CDR2 SYDVKM. The CDR3 reads CASRDRAFYEQYF. The CDR3 DNA is TGTGCCAGCAGGGACAGGGCGTTCTACGAGCAGTACTTC.

This sequence joins TRBV9 and TRBJ1-1; D perhaps matches TRBD1 (5 bases). Trimming took off 4 bases at V and 1 base at J, with 14 bases between the two ends. This CDR3 contains 15 residues. Germline CDR1 and CDR2: SGDLS and YYNGEE. Here the CDR3 reads CASSPRGAANTEAFF. In DNA, the CDR3 is TGTGCCAGCAGCCCGCGTGGGGCCGCGAACACTGAAGCTTTCTTT.

This clone was recorded only once. The chain carries TRBV7-9 and TRBJ2-7; perhaps TRBD2 as D (6 bases). Germline assignment: CDR1 SEHNR and CDR2 FQNEAQ (reference sequence). The V gene lost 5 bases and the J gene lost 2 bases, with 10 bases spanning the gap. The CDR3 extends over 13 amino acids. The CDR3 DNA sequence: TGTGCCAGCAGCGCGGGGACCACCTACGAGCAGTACTTC. The encoded protein is CASSAGTTYEQYF.

The chain is built from TRBV15 and TRBJ2-1, with D perhaps matching TRBD1 or TRBD2 (5 bases each). Trimming left V 3 bases short and J 5 bases short, with 23 bases between. CDR1 and CDR2 (germline): LNHNV, YYDKDF (reference sequence). CDR3 length: 18 amino acids. CDR3 bases: TGTGCCACCAGCAGCTCGCTGGGGCCCGGGACGAGCGACAATGAGCAGTTCTTC. It codes for CATSSSLGPGTSDNEQFF. The full variable domain, with the rest looked up from reference TRBV15 and TRBJ2-1, is DAMVIQNPRYQVTQFGKPVTLSCSQTLNHNVMYWYQQKSSQAPKLLFHYYDKDFNNEADTPDNFQSRRPNTSFCFLDIRSPGLGDTAMYLCATSSSLGPGTSDNEQFFGPGTRLTVL.

The J gene is TRBJ2-7, the V gene TRBV27; 8 bases are a match to TRBD1. Germline CDR1 is MNHEY and CDR2 is SMNVEV (reference sequence). The CDR3 runs 13 residues. The V segment lost 6 bases and the J segment 3 bases; nucleotides outside the gene matches: 4. The CDR3 protein is CASSWGQDYEQYF. CDR3 bases: TGTGCCAGCAGCTGGGGACAGGACTACGAGCAGTACTTC.

This CDR3 reads CSALNFGQFF. CDR3 DNA: TGCAGTGCTCTAAATTTTGGGCAGTTCTTC. V and J are TRBV20-1 and TRBJ2-1; D remains unclear. Germline V gene sequence: CDR1 DFQATT, CDR2 SNEGSKA (reference sequence). The CDR3 runs 10 residues. The ends were cut back, 5 bases at V and 12 bases at J, with 11 bases in the middle.

The chain links TRBV4-1 to TRBJ2-7; a weak D match, TRBD2 (6 bases). The CDR3 consists of 13 residues. CDR1 MGHRA and CDR2 YSYEKL come from the germline V gene. The germline V and J ends were trimmed by 5 bases and 3 bases, with 11 bases remaining between them. The CDR3 bases are TGCGCCAGCAGCTTCCTGGGGGGCTACGAGCAGTACTTC. Protein: CASSFLGGYEQYF.

The gene calls are TRBV27 and TRBJ1-5, with D possibly being TRBD1 (5 bases). The CDR3 has 14 residues. Germline CDR1 is MNHEY and CDR2 is SMNVEV (reference sequence). The V end lost 8 bases, the J end lost 8 bases, and 19 bases lay between the germline ends. Here the CDR3 reads CASRPRRGAEPQHF. DNA for the CDR3: TGTGCCAGCCGCCCTCGGAGGGGCGCGGAGCCCCAGCATTTT.

The chain employs TRBV14 and TRBJ2-1; a possible D gene is TRBD2 (5 bases). Trimming pared 5 bases from V and 4 bases from J, leaving 18 bases between. The CDR3 length is 16 residues. From germline, CDR1 is SGHDN and CDR2 FVKESK. CDR3 region: CASSSAGEEVYNEQFF. The CDR3 DNA sequence: TGTGCCAGCAGCTCGGCGGGCGAGGAGGTTTACAATGAGCAGTTCTTC.

The chain recombines TRBV2 with TRBJ2-1, with 7 nucleotides matching TRBD2. After removal of 7 bases from V and 0 bases from J, the junction contained 6 bases not matched to a gene. Germline lookup yields CDR1 SNHLY and CDR2 FYNNEI. The length of the CDR3 is 15 residues. The CDR3 coding sequence is TGTGCCAGCAAGGTGGGAGGGAGCTCCTACAATGAGCAGTTCTTC. Its translation: CASKVGGSSYNEQFF.

The chain employs TRBV7-9 and TRBJ2-2; 10 nucleotides match TRBD1. Germline-derived CDR1 and CDR2 are SEHNR and FQNEAQ (reference sequence). V was clipped by 3 bases and J by 6 bases; unmatched bases: 7. The CDR3 is 16 residues long. This CDR3 reads CASSFGTGATAGELFF. The CDR3 DNA is TGTGCCAGCAGCTTTGGGACAGGGGCCACCGCCGGGGAGCTGTTTTTT.

This clone has only one observation. The V gene is TRBV28, the J gene TRBJ2-7, with D hard to call. This CDR3 comprises 13 residues. The ends were cut back, 1 base at V and 5 bases at J, with 9 bases in the middle. Germline CDR1 reads MDHEN; CDR2 reads SYDVKM. The CDR3: CASSLLVADEQYF. In DNA, the CDR3 is TGTGCCAGCAGTTTATTGGTGGCAGACGAGCAGTACTTC.

The rearrangement joins TRBV29-1 to TRBJ2-5; D may be TRBD2 (5 bases). The DNA end favors TRBJ2-7, so the J call may be wrong. CDR1 and CDR2 (germline): SQVTM, ANQGSEA. CDR3 length: 13 amino acids. The CDR3 reads CSVERSGSYEQYF. CDR3 bases: TGCAGCGTTGAACGGAGCGGCTCCTACGAGCAGTACTTC.

The rearrangement links TRBV6-6 to TRBJ2-7; a weak D match, TRBD2 (5 bases). Germline lookup yields CDR1 MNHNY and CDR2 SVGAGI (reference sequence). The CDR3 is made up of 14 amino acids. V lost 7 bases to trimming and J lost 2 bases, with 15 bases between them. The CDR3 region is CASTLTPEAYEQYF. In DNA form, the CDR3 reads TGTGCCAGCACCTTGACACCGGAGGCCTACGAGCAGTACTTC.

The chain carries TRBV30 and TRBJ2-1; the match to TRBD1 covers 8 bases. Germline V gene data show CDR1 as GTSNPN and CDR2 as SVGIG (reference sequence). This CDR3 contains 13 residues. Trimming removed 5 bases from V and 10 bases from J; junction bases left unmatched: 10. The CDR3 reads CAWAGGRIGEQFF. The CDR3 DNA is TGTGCCTGGGCAGGGGGCCGTATCGGGGAGCAGTTCTTC.